The T cell receptor (beta chain) under discussion was sequenced for a study of blood T cell repertoires in COVID-19. As processed by the authors: Estimates of nucleated cell counts were drawn from the amplification of reference gene primers. Clones were read by immunoSEQ multiplex PCR, and TCRdb kept only the in-frame ones, dropping some. The V and J calls and clone size were taken over from that table, and D and trimming were inferred from the DNA. Here the sample spans 150,000 to 200,000 clones, about nine tenths being singletons. This clone has a handful of counts. There are 14 residues in the CDR3. V lost 4 bases and J lost 4, with 13 bases in between. Germline values: CDR1 MNHEY, CDR2 SMNVEV (reference sequence).

The chain joins TRBV27 to TRBJ2-5, with D tentatively TRBD2 (5 bases). Specimen: peripheral blood. The TCR sequence derives from a man aged 30 to 39 with COVID-19, enrolled during active disease. In nucleotides, the CDR3 is TGTGCCAGCAGTTCTCGGGGTCCGCTAGAGACCCAGTACTTC. This encodes CASSSRGPLETQYF.